This T cell receptor (beta chain) originates from a study of T cell clones after liver transplantation. Across the whole study: Liver transplant recipients had immunosuppression withdrawal attempted within 2 years. The study, taken as a whole, reports: Donor-reactive sequences fell more than third party-reactive ones, suggesting partial deletion. Rather than being deleted, graft donor-reactive T cells may have moved into the graft.

Thawed unstimulated PBMCs were FACS-sorted by CD3, CD4 and CD8 into two populations. V lost 6 bases, J lost 7 bases, and 7 bases lay in between. The germline gives CDR1 ENHRY, CDR2 SYGVKD. The CDR3 has 11 amino acids. Profiled with immunoSEQ multiplex PCR; TCRdb holds only in-frame clones, not every one. Here the sample spans 75,000 to 95,000 clones, 70% to 90% being singletons. A word on this clone: Its antigen is currently unknown.

This sample comprised CD4+ T cells from blood, obtained at the 22-month timepoint. The clonotype comes from a human patient who received a liver transplant. T cells may partly derive from the graft donor. The chain is built from TRBV10-3 and TRBJ2-1; D ambiguous. CDR3 residues: CAIRKKNEQFF. CDR3 DNA: TGTGCCATCAGGAAAAAGAATGAGCAGTTCTTC.